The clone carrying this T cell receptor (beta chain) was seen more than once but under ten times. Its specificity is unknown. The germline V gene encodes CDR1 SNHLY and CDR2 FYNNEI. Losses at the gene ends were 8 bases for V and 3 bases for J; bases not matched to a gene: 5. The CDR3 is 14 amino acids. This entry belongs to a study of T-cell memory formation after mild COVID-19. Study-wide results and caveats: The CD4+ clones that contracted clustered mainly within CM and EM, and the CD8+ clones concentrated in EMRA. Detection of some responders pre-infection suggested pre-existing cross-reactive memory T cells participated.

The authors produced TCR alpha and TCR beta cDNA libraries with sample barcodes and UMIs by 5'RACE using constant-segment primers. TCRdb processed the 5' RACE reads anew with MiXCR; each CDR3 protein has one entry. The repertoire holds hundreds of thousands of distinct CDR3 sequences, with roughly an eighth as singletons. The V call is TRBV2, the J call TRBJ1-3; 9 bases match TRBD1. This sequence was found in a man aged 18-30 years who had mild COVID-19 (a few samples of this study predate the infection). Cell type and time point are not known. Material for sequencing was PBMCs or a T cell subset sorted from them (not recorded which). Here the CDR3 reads CASQQGANGNTIYF. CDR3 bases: TGTGCCAGCCAACAGGGGGCTAATGGAAACACCATATATTTT.